This TCR beta chain was captured in a study of shared clonotypes between healthy human individuals. V lost 1 base and J lost 1, with 10 bases in between. Germline lookup yields CDR1 MGHRA and CDR2 YSYEKL. The CDR3 is made up of 15 amino acids. The donors were adults (healthy and HIV-negative) with no recent acute infections or vaccinations. Assay: immunoSEQ multiplex PCR; the TCRdb copy retains only in-frame clones and omits some. The table records over a million clones, about three quarters of them present only once. This chain joins TRBV4-1 and TRBJ2-5, with D tentatively TRBD2 (6 bases). What was sequenced was memory CD4+ T cells sorted from blood. Subset described: CD45RA-negative fraction. This sequence originates from a man aged 18 to 29 in good health. CDR3 region: CASSQVGLFQETQYF. Written as DNA, the CDR3 is TGCGCCAGCAGCCAAGTAGGACTATTCCAAGAGACCCAGTACTTC.